The next 16 T cell receptor beta chains were all read from a single sample in a study of OX40 agonist ivuxolimab in advanced cancers. TCRdb keeps only in-frame clones here, not all; method: immunoSEQ multiplex PCR. Altogether 66,000 or so clones are present, 85% being singletons, with the ten largest covering about 4%. The material was CD4+ or CD8+ T cells sorted from blood, obtained in a trial of the OX40 agonist ivuxolimab. The receptors shown here come from an adult with an advanced solid tumor such as melanoma, head and neck, liver or kidney cancer.

The CDR3 protein is CASSYLQGTEAFF. The CDR3 DNA follows: TGTGCCAGCAGTTACCTCCAAGGCACTGAAGCTTTCTTT. The rearrangement links TRBV6-5 to TRBJ1-1; the D is unclear. Trimming left V 2 bases short and J 4 bases short, with 8 bases between. Germline-derived CDR1 and CDR2 are MNHEY and SVGAGI. This CDR3 contains 13 residues.

This rearrangement joins TRBV5-4 to TRBJ1-3, with D uncertain. CDR1 and CDR2 from the germline V gene are SGHNT and YYREEE (reference sequence). CDR3 size: 15 residues. Trimming shortened V by 3 bases and J by 0 bases, and 10 bases separated the two germline ends. The CDR3 DNA follows: TGTGCCAGCAGCTGGATGTCCAGCTCTGGAAACACCATATATTTT. It yields the protein CASSWMSSSGNTIYF. The whole variable domain, remainder taken from reference TRBV5-4 and TRBJ1-3, is ETGVTQSPTHLIKTRGQQVTLRCSSQSGHNTVSWYQQALGQGPQFIFQYYREEENGRGNFPPRFSGLQFPNYSSELNVNALELDDSALYLCASSWMSSSGNTIYFGEGSWLTVV.

The chain links TRBV25-1 to TRBJ1-1; D unclear. V dropped 4 bases and J dropped 7 bases, with 7 bases sitting between them. The CDR3 consists of 11 residues. Per germline, CDR1 MGHDK and CDR2 SYGVNS. CDR3 amino acids: CASSGYSEAFF. CDR3 bases: TGTGCCAGCAGTGGATACAGTGAAGCTTTCTTT.

The chain has TRBV7-9 and TRBJ1-5, with 7 bases that match TRBD1. CDR1 and CDR2 (germline): SEHNR, FQNEAQ (reference sequence). The CDR3 spans 15 residues. With V trimmed by 1 base and J by 3 bases, 3 bases remained unmatched. CDR3: CASSLGQGNNQPQHF. The CDR3 nucleotides are TGTGCCAGCAGCTTAGGACAGGGCAACAATCAGCCCCAGCATTTT.

The V call is TRBV7-2, the J call TRBJ1-1; tentative D call: TRBD1 (5 bases). CDR1 SGHTA and CDR2 FQGNSA come from the germline V gene. V lost 1 base, J lost 5 bases, and 11 bases lay in between. The length of the CDR3 is 14 residues. CDR3 residues: CASSLEAGRTEAFF. The DNA for the CDR3 is TGTGCCAGCAGCTTAGAGGCGGGGCGGACTGAAGCTTTCTTT.

The chain uses TRBV18 and TRBJ2-5; unclear D gene. The germline V gene encodes CDR1 KGHSH and CDR2 LQKENI. This CDR3 is built from 15 residues. Deletions cut 0 bases from V and 4 bases from J, with 12 bases between. DNA of the CDR3: TGTGCCAGCTCACCACCTTTAGGCTACGGAGAGACCCAGTACTTC. Its translation is CASSPPLGYGETQYF.

This chain links TRBV7-3 with TRBJ1-1; no firm D call. Deletions cut 5 bases from V and 4 bases from J, with 11 bases between. This CDR3 contains 13 residues. Germline-derived CDR1 and CDR2 are SGHTA and FQGTGA. The CDR3 protein is CASSLEEGTEAFF. The CDR3 DNA reads as TGTGCCAGCAGCCTAGAGGAGGGCACTGAAGCTTTCTTT.

This clone was found a few times. Other DNA sequences in this specimen translate into the identical CDR3. V usage is TRBV19 and J usage is TRBJ1-1; TRBD1 matches at 9 bases. V gave up 5 bases and J gave up 5 bases; unmatched junction bases: 6. Germline V gives CDR1 LNHDA, CDR2 SQIVND (reference sequence). The CDR3 covers 14 residues. This CDR3 is CASSRTGARTEAFF. CDR3 bases: TGTGCCAGTAGTCGGACAGGGGCAAGAACTGAAGCTTTCTTT. The whole variable domain, remainder taken from reference TRBV19 and TRBJ1-1, is DGGITQSPKYLFRKEGQNVTLSCEQNLNHDAMYWYRQDPGQGLRLIYYSQIVNDFQKGDIAEGYSVSREKKESFPLTVTSAQKNPTAFYLCASSRTGARTEAFFGQGTRLTVV.

The gene calls are TRBV14 and TRBJ2-2, with 7 nucleotides matching TRBD2. Germline V gives CDR1 SGHDN, CDR2 FVKESK. With 3 bases clipped from V and 6 bases from J, the junction kept 4 bases outside the gene matches. The CDR3 has 14 residues. CDR3: CASSQIRGAGELFF. For the CDR3, the DNA is TGTGCCAGCAGCCAGATTCGGGGGGCCGGGGAGCTGTTTTTT.

This chain uses TRBV2 with TRBJ2-3; D perhaps matches TRBD2 (6 bases). CDR1 is SNHLY, CDR2 FYNNEI, per germline. CDR3 length: 13 residues. V was cut by 8 bases and J by 1 base, with 10 bases left in between. CDR3 region: CASSRRGTDTQYF. As DNA, the CDR3 is TGTGCCAGCTCGCGGAGGGGCACAGATACGCAGTATTTT.

The gene calls are TRBV7-2 and TRBJ1-4; D is uncertain. The CDR3 runs 16 residues. Germline V lookup: CDR1 SGHTA, CDR2 FQGNSA. V was shortened by 5 bases and J by 2 bases, with 15 bases between the two germline ends. CDR3 bases: TGTGCCAGCAGCCGAGACATCCTCGGGACTAATGAAAAACTGTTTTTT. Protein: CASSRDILGTNEKLFF.

The J gene is TRBJ1-1, the V gene TRBV18; 11 bases map to TRBD1. The CDR3 spans 14 residues. With 3 bases clipped from V and 7 bases from J, the junction kept 4 bases outside the gene matches. From germline, CDR1 is KGHSH and CDR2 LQKENI. The CDR3 region is CASSPGTGGFEAFF. CDR3 bases: TGTGCCAGCTCACCCGGGACAGGGGGATTTGAAGCTTTCTTT.

This chain's CDR3 is CASNLAGANTEAFF. The CDR3 coding sequence is TGTGCCAGTAATTTAGCAGGGGCGAACACTGAAGCTTTCTTT. The genes are TRBV19 and TRBJ1-1, with a weak D call TRBD1 (6 bases). Trimming cost V 7 bases and J 1 base, with 13 bases left between them. The CDR3 length is 14 residues. Germline lookup yields CDR1 LNHDA and CDR2 SQIVND (reference sequence).

This clone showed up just a few times. The chain links TRBV9 to TRBJ2-3, with D possibly called TRBD1 or TRBD2 (5 bases each). The CDR3 is made up of 16 amino acids. Germline CDR1 is SGDLS and CDR2 is YYNGEE. V was cut by 3 bases and J by 6 bases, with 20 bases left in between. The CDR3 spells CASSGTGGRLADTQYF. The CDR3 bases are TGTGCCAGCAGCGGTACAGGAGGAAGGTTAGCGGATACGCAGTATTTT.

The chain has TRBV25-1 and TRBJ1-4; D remains unclear. Germline CDR1 MGHDK, CDR2 SYGVNS. The CDR3 runs 13 residues. Trimming took 5 bases from V and 3 from J, leaving 7 bases between them. For the CDR3, the DNA is TGTGCCAGCAGTTTAGGGTCTAATGAAAAACTGTTTTTT. Its protein product is CASSLGSNEKLFF. Using reference TRBV25-1 and TRBJ1-4 for the parts outside the CDR3, the full variable domain is EADIYQTPRYLVIGTGKKITLECSQTMGHDKMYWYQQDPGMELHLIHYSYGVNSTEKGDLSSESTVSRIRTEHFPLTLESARPSHTSQYLCASSLGSNEKLFFGSGTQLSVL.

This sequence joins TRBV7-3 and TRBJ2-2; D possibly uses TRBD1 or TRBD2 (5 bases each). In germline, CDR1 is SGHTA, CDR2 FQGTGA. The CDR3 is made up of 14 amino acids. Trimming stripped 8 bases from V and 5 bases from J, with 15 bases between. The CDR3 DNA reads as TGTGCCAGCCGGGGCTCGGATCGGACCGGGGAGCTGTTTTTT. Protein sequence: CASRGSDRTGELFF.